Presented here are 15 T cell receptor beta chains from one specimen sequenced in a study of CD8 T cells in Susac syndrome. The authors reverse transcribed roughly 0.5 to 1 ug RNA with random hexamers. Each CDR3 protein gets one entry after TCRdb re-called the immunoSEQ multiplex PCR reads with MiXCR. The repertoire consists of about 85,000 distinct CDR3 sequences, with approximately 94% occurring once and the leading ten covering about 0.27%. Sequenced input: CD8+ T cells from PBMCs. Receptors were obtained from a human donor in good health.

The chain links TRBV10-3 to TRBJ2-7; 7 bases match TRBD1. The CDR3 has 12 residues. Germline V lookup: CDR1 ENHRY, CDR2 SYGVKD. V was clipped by 6 bases and J by 3 bases; unmatched bases: 2. Here the CDR3 DNA reads TGTGCCATCAGCACAGGGGTCTACGAGCAGTACTTC. Its translation: CAISTGVYEQYF.

This chain joins TRBV4-3 and TRBJ2-5, with 10 bases aligning to TRBD1. Germline V CDR1 and CDR2: LGHNA, YSLEER. V gave up 3 bases and J gave up 5 bases; unmatched junction bases: 12. The CDR3 totals 17 residues. CDR3 in DNA: TGCGCCAGCAGCCAGTGGGGGGACAGGGGAACCGGGGAGACCCAGTACTTC. It is translated as CASSQWGDRGTGETQYF.

V and J are TRBV9 and TRBJ2-7; no reliable D call. V was trimmed by 0 bases and J by 5 bases, leaving 12 bases between them. The CDR3 length is 14 residues. Germline assignment: CDR1 SGDLS and CDR2 YYNGEE. CDR3 region: CASSVGSRPHEQYF. For the CDR3, the DNA is TGTGCCAGCAGCGTAGGTAGTCGTCCCCACGAGCAGTACTTC.

V gene TRBV4-1 combines with J gene TRBJ2-5; TRBD1 might be the D (5 bases). This CDR3 is 14 amino acids long. Trimming left V 0 bases short and J 4 bases short, with 9 bases between. CDR1 MGHRA and CDR2 YSYEKL come from the germline V gene. The CDR3 here is CASSQDLGPETQYF. The CDR3 nucleotides are TGCGCCAGCAGCCAAGATCTGGGGCCAGAGACCCAGTACTTC.

The rearrangement uses TRBV27 and TRBJ2-3; 10 nucleotides agree with TRBD2. V was clipped by 10 bases and J by 2 bases; unmatched bases: 12. This CDR3 comprises 16 residues. CDR1 and CDR2 from the germline V gene are MNHEY and SMNVEV (reference sequence). CDR3: CATRGPSGGHTDTQYF. CDR3 in DNA: TGTGCCACCAGGGGGCCTAGCGGGGGTCACACAGATACGCAGTATTTT.

The chain joins TRBV6-2 or TRBV6-3 to TRBJ1-1; the D gene is possibly TRBD1 (6 bases). This CDR3 contains 13 residues. Trimming took 4 bases from V and 4 from J, leaving 10 bases between them. The germline CDR1 and CDR2 sequences are MNHEY and SVGEGT. The CDR3 bases are TGTGCCAGCAGTTTAGGACAGAGCACTGAAGCTTTCTTT. This translates into CASSLGQSTEAFF.

The V and J genes are TRBV7-9 and TRBJ2-1; D possibly corresponds to TRBD1 (6 bases). V lost 6 bases and J 4 bases, leaving 13 bases between the germline ends. This CDR3 comprises 14 residues. Per the germline V gene, CDR1 is SEHNR and CDR2 is FQNEAQ (reference sequence). The CDR3 nucleotides are TGTGCCAGCAGTGGGAAACAGGGTTACAATGAGCAGTTCTTC. It encodes CASSGKQGYNEQFF.

The rearrangement links TRBV30 to TRBJ2-1; TRBD2 might be the D (7 bases). Germline V CDR1 and CDR2: GTSNPN, SVGIG (reference sequence). The CDR3 has 16 residues. V was pared by 0 bases and J by 4 bases, with 16 bases between. The CDR3 sequence: CAWSVRGGGIYNEQFF. The CDR3 DNA reads TGTGCCTGGAGTGTACGGGGAGGGGGGATATACAATGAGCAGTTCTTC.

The chain employs TRBV2 and TRBJ2-3, with D possibly being TRBD1 (6 bases). The CDR3 consists of 12 residues. Germline V gives CDR1 SNHLY, CDR2 FYNNEI. V was shortened by 6 bases and J by 7 bases, with 11 bases between the two germline ends. The CDR3 nucleotides are TGTGCCAGCAGAACAGGGTACCATACGCAGTATTTT. It encodes CASRTGYHTQYF.

The V and J genes are TRBV11-2 and TRBJ1-4; a weak D match, TRBD1 (6 bases). V dropped 5 bases and J dropped 3 bases, with 10 bases sitting between them. CDR1 and CDR2 from the germline V gene are SGHAT and FQNNGV. The CDR3 is made up of 14 amino acids. CDR3 in DNA: TGTGCCAGCAGCCGTAGGACAGCTAATGAAAAACTGTTTTTT. This encodes CASSRRTANEKLFF.

V is TRBV4-1 and J is TRBJ2-1; 8 bases align to TRBD2. This CDR3 region has 15 residues. The J segment lost 10 bases and the V segment lost 0 bases, leaving 8 bases of the junction unmatched. CDR1 is MGHRA, CDR2 YSYEKL, per germline. DNA of the CDR3: TGCGCCAGCAGCCAAGACGGGAGGGCATTTCTCGAGCAGTTCTTC. Amino acids: CASSQDGRAFLEQFF.

DNA of the CDR3: TGTGCCAGCAGCCAACCTACGACTAGCGGGGGGACCGAAGAGACCCAGTACTTC. Residues: CASSQPTTSGGTEETQYF. The genes are TRBV3-1 and TRBJ2-5; 13 bases match TRBD2. This CDR3 has 18 amino acids. Germline V gives CDR1 LGHDT, CDR2 YNNKEL (reference sequence). Losses at the gene ends were 2 bases for V and 3 bases for J; bases not matched to a gene: 9.

This rearrangement joins TRBV7-2 to TRBJ1-2, with D perhaps TRBD1 (5 bases). The CDR3 length is 13 residues. Germline V gene lookup returns CDR1 SGHTA and CDR2 FQGNSA. Trimming took 5 bases from V and 6 from J, leaving 13 bases between them. DNA of the CDR3: TGTGCCAGCAGCCTAGTGGGGGTCGATGGCTACACCTTC. It codes for CASSLVGVDGYTF. The variable domain in full, completed from reference TRBV7-2 and TRBJ1-2, reads GAGVSQSPSNKVTEKGKDVELRCDPISGHTALYWYRQSLGQGLEFLIYFQGNSAPDKSGLPSDRFSAERTGGSVSTLTIQRTQQEDSAVYLCASSLVGVDGYTFGSGTRLTVV.

The chain has TRBV9 and TRBJ1-5; D unresolved. Trimming took 0 bases from V and 2 from J, leaving 9 bases between them. The length of the CDR3 is 15 residues. Germline values: CDR1 SGDLS, CDR2 YYNGEE. The CDR3 region is CASSVGTDGNQPQHF. CDR3 DNA: TGTGCCAGCAGCGTAGGAACAGACGGCAATCAGCCCCAGCATTTT.

This CDR3 is CASSLAPGGKGQFF. The DNA of the CDR3 is TGTGCCAGCAGTTTGGCACCAGGGGGCAAAGGGCAGTTCTTC. This rearrangement joins TRBV12-3 or TRBV12-4 to TRBJ2-1; 8 bases agree with TRBD1. V lost 3 bases and J lost 12; bases outside the gene matches: 10. CDR3 length: 14 amino acids.